This T cell receptor beta chain was retrieved from a study of STAT5B mutations in CD4+ large granular lymphocyte leukemia. Study results and limitations: Without putative leukemic clones, patient CD4-sorted repertoires remained more clonal than healthy CD4+ repertoires.

About this clone: Its target is not known.

Assay: immunoSEQ multiplex PCR; the TCRdb copy retains only in-frame clones and omits some. The table lists under 40,000 clones, about 71% of them singletons. This CDR3 has 14 residues. The V end lost 6 bases, the J end lost 2 bases, and 14 bases lay between the germline ends. CDR1 is MNHEY, CDR2 SVGAGI, per germline. This sequence originates from a human donor in good health. Material for sequencing was CD4+ T cells from blood buffy coats. The V gene is TRBV6-5, the J gene TRBJ2-7; D gene ambiguous. CDR3 protein: CASSRQAPTYEQYF. DNA for the CDR3: TGTGCCAGCAGCCGCCAAGCTCCCACCTACGAGCAGTACTTC.